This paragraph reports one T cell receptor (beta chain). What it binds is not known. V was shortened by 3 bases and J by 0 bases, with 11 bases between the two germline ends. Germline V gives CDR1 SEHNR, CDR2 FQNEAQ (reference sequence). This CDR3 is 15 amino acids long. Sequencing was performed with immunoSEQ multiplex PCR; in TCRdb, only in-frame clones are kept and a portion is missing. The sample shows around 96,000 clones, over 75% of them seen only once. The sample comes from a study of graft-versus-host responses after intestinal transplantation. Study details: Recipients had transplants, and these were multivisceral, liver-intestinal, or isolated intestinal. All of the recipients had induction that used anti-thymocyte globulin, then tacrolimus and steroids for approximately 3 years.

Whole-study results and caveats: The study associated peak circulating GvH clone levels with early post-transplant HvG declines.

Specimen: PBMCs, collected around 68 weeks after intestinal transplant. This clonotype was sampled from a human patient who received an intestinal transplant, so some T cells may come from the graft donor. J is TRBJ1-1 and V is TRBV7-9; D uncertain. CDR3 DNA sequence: TGTGCCAGCAGCTTCTTGTCTGGGCTGAACACTGAAGCTTTCTTT. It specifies CASSFLSGLNTEAFF.